Sequencing of this T cell receptor (beta chain) was carried out in a study of T cell changes during pregnancy in multiple sclerosis (dated by TCRdb to the late 2010s). With regard to the full study: The study examined how the T cell repertoire changed over the course of pregnancy in women with multiple sclerosis.

Turning to this clone: The specificity of this receptor is unknown. Base qualities are not recorded, but no much larger clone differs from it by a single base.

As encoded in the germline V gene (reference sequence), CDR1 is LNHNV while CDR2 is YYDKDF. Clipping removes 0 bases from V and 9 bases from J, with 9 as the unmatched junction base count. The CDR3 holds 16 amino acids from the cysteine to the phenylalanine. Only the CDR3 part of the read is kept: 48 bases, read in frame from the first base. Library preparation employed the immunoSEQ multiplex PCR assay. TCRdb stores this immuneACCESS table with in-frame sequences only. Part of the clones is absent; in the studies checked, under half of the shortfall reflects unresolved V genes, and no reason is known for the rest. This sample holds about 45,000 clones; under 95% were observed only once. In total, the top ten clones hold over 1.1% of the sample.

This clonotype originated in a female donor with multiple sclerosis, enrolled in a pregnancy study. The sample comprised PBMCs (not recorded whether the cells were cultured). The rearranged chain carries TRBV15 and TRBJ2-1, and 9 bases in between align with TRBD1. The CDR3 region has the sequence CATSRDFGLTGGEQFF. The nucleotides are TGTGCCACCAGCAGAGATTTCGGGCTGACAGGGGGTGAGCAGTTCTTC.